The rows below give T cell receptor beta chains drawn from one sample of a study of T cell changes during pregnancy in multiple sclerosis. Produced via immunoSEQ multiplex PCR; TCRdb's table is partial and in-frame only. The sample yields around 25,000 clones, 70% to 90% seen once. Sequences were derived from CD8+ T cells from peripheral blood mononuclear cells, sampled in the first trimester of pregnancy. Receptors were obtained from a female donor in good health, enrolled as a control in a pregnancy study. CDR3s include the opening cysteine and the closing phenylalanine or tryptophan. Each record gives: J gene, V gene, D gene, clone size, CDR3 protein, CDR3 DNA. D genes are given only for firm matches. Not every row has a clone size; where given, it reads once, few, many or a size class.

TRBJ1-1	TRBV27	-	once	CASSLAGDTEAFF	TGTGCCAGCAGTTTGGCGGGCGACACTGAAGCTTTCTTT
TRBJ1-2	TRBV28	TRBD1	-	CASSLLDKGQGFYGYTF	TGTGCCAGCAGTTTATTGGATAAGGGACAGGGGTTTTATGGCTACACCTTC
TRBJ2-2	TRBV5-4	-	-	CASSHGTGELFF	TGTGCCAGCAGCCACGGGACCGGGGAGCTGTTTTTT
TRBJ2-3	TRBV6-6	TRBD2	-	CASSPRGDTDTQYF	TGTGCCAGCAGCCCGCGGGGGGACACAGATACGCAGTATTTT
TRBJ2-7	TRBV5-4	TRBD1	-	CASSNSRDRPYEQYF	TGTGCCAGCAGCAATTCCCGGGACAGACCCTACGAGCAGTACTTC
TRBJ2-7	TRBV4-1	-	-	CASSTSKGPYEQYF	TGCGCCAGCAGCACCTCGAAGGGGCCCTACGAGCAGTACTTC
TRBJ2-1	TRBV11-1	-	-	CASSLRGDEQFF	TGTGCCAGCAGTCTGCGGGGCGATGAGCAGTTCTTC
TRBJ2-7	TRBV9	TRBD1	-	CASSAGQGRPYEQYF	TGTGCCAGCAGCGCTGGACAGGGGCGCCCCTACGAGCAGTACTTC
TRBJ2-1	TRBV6-5	-	once	CASSFASSYNEQFF	TGTGCCAGCAGTTTTGCCAGTTCCTACAATGAGCAGTTCTTC
TRBJ2-7	TRBV2	-	-	CASSPVRQYEQYF	TGTGCCAGCAGTCCGGTCAGACAATACGAGCAGTACTTC
TRBJ2-2	TRBV9	TRBD2	-	CASSVVPSGGPRTGELFF	TGTGCCAGCAGCGTAGTCCCTAGCGGGGGGCCAAGAACCGGGGAGCTGTTTTTT
TRBJ2-7	TRBV25-1	-	-	CASSEQAHHEQYF	TGTGCCAGCAGTGAACAGGCCCACCACGAGCAGTACTTC
TRBJ2-7	TRBV5-5	-	once	CASSLPFRQDSYEQYF	TGTGCCAGCAGCTTGCCCTTCAGACAGGACTCCTACGAGCAGTACTTC
TRBJ1-1	TRBV6-1	-	-	CASSEIGGEAFF	TGTGCCAGCAGTGAAATTGGCGGTGAAGCTTTCTTT
TRBJ2-7	TRBV27	TRBD1	-	CASSLVRDRGAEQYF	TGTGCCAGCAGTCTAGTCCGGGACAGGGGTGCCGAGCAGTACTTC
TRBJ2-7	TRBV7-9	-	-	CASSPTGYEQYF	TGTGCCAGCAGCCCAACGGGTTACGAGCAGTACTTC
TRBJ2-1	TRBV6-6	-	once	CASSYLDSPKEYEQFF	TGTGCCAGCAGTTACCTGGACTCACCTAAAGAGTACGAGCAGTTCTTC
TRBJ2-1	TRBV7-6	-	-	CASSFPEERTGRLADEQFF	TGTGCCAGCAGCTTCCCGGAGGAGAGGACAGGGCGTCTAGCGGATGAGCAGTTCTTC
TRBJ2-5	TRBV9	TRBD2	-	CASSVEGGRGQETQYF	TGTGCCAGCAGCGTAGAAGGAGGGCGGGGGCAAGAGACCCAGTACTTC
TRBJ1-2	TRBV7-9	TRBD1	once	CASSPRDRKEEGYGYTF	TGTGCCAGCAGCCCCCGGGACAGGAAGGAGGAGGGCTATGGCTACACCTTC
TRBJ2-3	TRBV7-2	-	-	CASTRTSATWDTQYF	TGTGCCAGCACCCGGACTTCGGCGACGTGGGATACGCAGTATTTT
TRBJ1-6	TRBV27	TRBD1	once	CASRRTGSYNSPLHF	TGTGCCAGCAGAAGGACAGGCTCCTATAATTCACCCCTCCACTTT
TRBJ1-2	TRBV2	-	once	CASSEAHDGGGRYGYTF	TGTGCCAGCAGTGAAGCCCACGATGGGGGCGGCCGGTATGGCTACACCTTC
TRBJ2-3	TRBV27	TRBD2	-	CASSLLVSGGATDTQYF	TGTGCCAGCAGTTTATTGGTTAGCGGGGGCGCCACAGATACGCAGTATTTT
TRBJ2-7	TRBV4-2	TRBD1	-	CASTSGQGIYEQYF	TGTGCCAGCACCTCTGGACAGGGTATCTACGAGCAGTACTTC
TRBJ1-5	TRBV20-1	-	-	CSASRGQPQHF	TGCAGTGCTAGTCGAGGTCAGCCCCAGCATTTT
TRBJ1-1	TRBV4-3	-	-	CASSQEQGNTEAFF	TGCGCCAGCAGCCAAGAACAGGGGAACACTGAAGCTTTCTTT
TRBJ1-2	TRBV27	-	-	CASHDGGKAYTF	TGTGCCAGCCACGACGGGGGTAAGGCCTACACCTTC
TRBJ1-2	TRBV5-5	-	-	CASSLNAGQSYGYTF	TGTGCCAGCAGCTTGAATGCAGGGCAGTCCTATGGCTACACCTTC
TRBJ1-5	TRBV7-8	-	medium-sized	CASSSGGSNQPQHF	TGTGCCAGCAGCTCTGGGGGCAGCAATCAGCCCCAGCATTTT